This is a list of T cell receptor beta chains from one sample in a study of response to subunit inactivated influenza vaccine. Each CDR3 protein is one row after TCRdb ran MiXCR on the RT-PCR reads. The sample records some 540,000 distinct CDR3 sequences, roughly 25% being singletons. Another study also made use of these data, one on T cells expressing NK-cell markers.

The sequences come from CD4+ T cells sorted from PBMCs, collected 11 to 12 days after vaccination. All receptors derive from a man in his forties or fifties who received an inactivated influenza vaccine. Both conserved end residues are part of each CDR3. A D gene is named only where the DNA matches it firmly. Some rows mark clone size as missing; the rest say once, few, many or name a class of expanded clone.

>few|TRBJ2-7|TRBV11-2|NA
TGTGCCAGCAGCTTAGGAGGAAAAGGTTACGAGCAGTACTTC
CASSLGGKGYEQYF
>NA|TRBJ2-1|TRBV7-2|NA
TGTGCCAGCAGCTTAAACCTCAGGGGTAATGAGCAGTTCTTC
CASSLNLRGNEQFF
>many|TRBJ2-1|TRBV28|NA
TGTGCCAGCAGTTTGGTTCTGAGCTCCTACAATGAGCAGTTCTTC
CASSLVLSSYNEQFF
>few|TRBJ2-1|TRBV12-3/TRBV12-4|TRBD2
TGTGCCAGCAGTCCGGGACTAGCGGGAGGTCTGTCCTACAATGAGCAGTTCTTC
CASSPGLAGGLSYNEQFF
>NA|TRBJ2-1|TRBV29-1|NA
TGCAGCGCTCGACCAACCTACAATGAGCAGTTCTTC
CSARPTYNEQFF
>many|TRBJ2-7|TRBV5-1|NA
TGCGCCAGCAGCTTGGTCCGGGAGGAGCAGTACTTC
CASSLVREEQYF
>NA|TRBJ2-7|TRBV3-1|NA
TGTGCCAGCAGCCAAGATTGGTCCTACGAGCAGTACTTC
CASSQDWSYEQYF
>few|TRBJ1-3|TRBV12-3/TRBV12-4|NA
TGTGCCAGCAGTTTAATGGGGACTGGAAACACCATATATTTT
CASSLMGTGNTIYF
>few|TRBJ2-6|TRBV5-1|NA
TGCGCCAGCAGCTTCGGCTCTGGGGCCAACGTCCTGACTTTC
CASSFGSGANVLTF
>few|TRBJ1-5|TRBV29-1|TRBD1
TGCAGCGTTGCAACCGGGACAGGGACTCAGCCCCAGCATTTT
CSVATGTGTQPQHF
>few|TRBJ1-6|TRBV28|TRBD1
TGTGCCAGCATCCCTTGGGACAGGCGAAATTCACCCCTCCACTTT
CASIPWDRRNSPLHF
>NA|TRBJ2-5|TRBV5-1|NA
TGCGCCAGCAGCTTGGCCCCAGGGAGTAGGGAGACCCAGTACTTC
CASSLAPGSRETQYF
>NA|TRBJ1-5|TRBV15|NA
TGTGCCACCAGCAGAGATCCCAGGGGTGGGCAGCCCCAGCATTTT
CATSRDPRGGQPQHF
>NA|TRBJ1-2|TRBV29-1|TRBD1
TGCAGCGTTCTAGTCGTGACAGGGGGTAGCTACACCTTC
CSVLVVTGGSYTF
>NA|TRBJ2-1|TRBV20-1|TRBD2
TGCAGTGCTAGAGTTCCCGGGACTAGCGTCAATGAGCAGTTCTTC
CSARVPGTSVNEQFF
>NA|TRBJ2-7|TRBV20-1|TRBD2
TGCAGTGCTACAAAACTAGCGGGAGGAGGCTACGAGCAGTACTTC
CSATKLAGGGYEQYF
>few|TRBJ2-2|TRBV12-3/TRBV12-4|TRBD1
TGTGCCAGCACCTCGGGACAGGCTACCGGGGAGCTGTTTTTT
CASTSGQATGELFF
>NA|TRBJ1-5|TRBV20-1|NA
TGCAGTGCTGAATCCGGGAATAGCAATCAGACCCAGCATTTT
CSAESGNSNQTQHF
>NA|TRBJ2-6|TRBV27|NA
TGTGCCAGCAGTTCTATCTCTGGGGCCAACGTCCTGACTTTC
CASSSISGANVLTF
>many|TRBJ2-1|TRBV5-1|NA
TGCGCCAGCAGCTTGCAGGTTAACAATGAGCAGTTCTTC
CASSLQVNNEQFF
>NA|TRBJ1-5|TRBV6-2/TRBV6-3|NA
TGTGCCAGCAGTAACGGGGCTATAAGTCGGCCCCAGCATTTT
CASSNGAISRPQHF
>NA|TRBJ2-3|TRBV6-1|TRBD2
TGTGCCAGCAGATCGGGACTAGCGGGACCAGATACGCAGTATTTT
CASRSGLAGPDTQYF
>NA|TRBJ2-2|TRBV20-1|TRBD2
TGCAGTGCTAGAGATCCACGGACTAGCGGGGTTACCGGGGAGCTGTTTTTT
CSARDPRTSGVTGELFF
>NA|TRBJ2-5|TRBV21-1|NA
TGTGCCAGCAGCAATATGAGACTGAACAGACAAGAGACCCAGTACTTC
CASSNMRLNRQETQYF
>NA|TRBJ2-7|TRBV6-2/TRBV6-3|TRBD2
TGTGCCAGCAGGGGGACTAGCGGGAGGAGTTACGAGCAGTACTTC
CASRGTSGRSYEQYF
>NA|TRBJ2-5|TRBV6-1|NA
TGTGCCAGCACTAAACCAGGGGTCGTAGAGACCCAGTACTTC
CASTKPGVVETQYF
>few|TRBJ2-6|TRBV20-1|NA
TGCAGTGCCCGACAGACTACTGGGGCCAACGTCCTGACTTTC
CSARQTTGANVLTF
>few|TRBJ2-7|TRBV6-2/TRBV6-3|TRBD1
TGTGCCAGCAGTTGGGTACAGGGGTACGAGCAGTACTTC
CASSWVQGYEQYF
>few|TRBJ1-1|TRBV12-3/TRBV12-4|NA
TGTGCCAGCAGTTCCCCCGGGGACGGCACTGAAGCTTTCTTT
CASSSPGDGTEAFF
>few|TRBJ2-7|TRBV15|TRBD2
TGTGCCACCAGCAGAGATTGGCTAGCGGGGGTAGTGGAGCAGTACTTC
CATSRDWLAGVVEQYF
>few|TRBJ1-5|TRBV7-8|NA
TGTGCCAGCAGCTTAGCATCCGATCAGCCCCAGCATTTT
CASSLASDQPQHF
>few|TRBJ1-1|TRBV7-9|TRBD1
TGTGCCAGCAACAAACAGGGGGTGAACACTGAAGCTTTCTTT
CASNKQGVNTEAFF
>few|TRBJ2-1|TRBV10-3|TRBD2
TGTACCATCAGTGATCCTAGCGGCTACAATGAGCAGTTCTTC
CTISDPSGYNEQFF